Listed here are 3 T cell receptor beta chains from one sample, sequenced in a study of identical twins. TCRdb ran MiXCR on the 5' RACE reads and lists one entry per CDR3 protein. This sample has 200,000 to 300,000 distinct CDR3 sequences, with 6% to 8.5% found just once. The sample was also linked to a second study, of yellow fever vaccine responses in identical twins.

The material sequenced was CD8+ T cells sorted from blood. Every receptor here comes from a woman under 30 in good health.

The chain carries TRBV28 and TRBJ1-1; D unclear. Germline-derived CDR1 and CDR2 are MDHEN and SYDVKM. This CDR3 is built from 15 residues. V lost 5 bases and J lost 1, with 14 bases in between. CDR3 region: CASSPPVGKNTEAFF. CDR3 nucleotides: TGTGCCAGCAGTCCCCCGGTAGGGAAGAACACTGAAGCTTTCTTT.

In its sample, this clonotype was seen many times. The CDR3 spells CASSVDGGTGAYNTEAFF. The CDR3 nucleotides read TGTGCCAGCAGCGTAGATGGGGGGACAGGGGCCTACAACACTGAAGCTTTCTTT. This chain connects TRBV9 to TRBJ1-1; TRBD1 matches 10 bases. Germline V gives CDR1 SGDLS, CDR2 YYNGEE. V shed 0 bases and J 2 bases; nucleotides not matched to a gene: 10. CDR3 length equals 18 residues.

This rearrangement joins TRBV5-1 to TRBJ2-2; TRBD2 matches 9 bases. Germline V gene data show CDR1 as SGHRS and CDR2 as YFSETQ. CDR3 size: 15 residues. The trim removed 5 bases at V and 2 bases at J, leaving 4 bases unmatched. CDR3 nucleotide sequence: TGCGCCAGCAGGGTGACTAGCGGAAACACCGGGGAGCTGTTTTTT. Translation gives CASRVTSGNTGELFF.